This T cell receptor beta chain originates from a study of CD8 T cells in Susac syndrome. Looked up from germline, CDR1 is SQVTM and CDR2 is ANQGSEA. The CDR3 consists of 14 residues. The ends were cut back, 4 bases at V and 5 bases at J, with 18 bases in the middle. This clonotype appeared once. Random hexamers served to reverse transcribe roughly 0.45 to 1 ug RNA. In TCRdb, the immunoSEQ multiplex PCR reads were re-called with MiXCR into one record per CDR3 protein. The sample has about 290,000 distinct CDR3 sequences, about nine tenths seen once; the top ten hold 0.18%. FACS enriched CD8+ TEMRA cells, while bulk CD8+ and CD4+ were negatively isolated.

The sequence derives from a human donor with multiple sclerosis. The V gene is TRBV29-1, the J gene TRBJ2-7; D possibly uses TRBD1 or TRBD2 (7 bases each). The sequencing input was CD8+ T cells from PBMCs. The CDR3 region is CSVVGGDGTDEQYF. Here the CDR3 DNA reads TGCAGCGTTGTGGGGGGGGACGGGACAGACGAGCAGTACTTC.